This entry features one T cell receptor beta chain sequence. A much larger clone differs from this one at a single base, so this may be a read error. The data are from a study of molecular identifiers for immune sequencing clone quantification. From the PCR reads, TCRdb called clonotypes with MiXCR, one entry per CDR3 protein. The table records over 600,000 distinct CDR3 sequences, just under 20% of them present only once. The CDR3 is 15 amino acids. Germline assignment: CDR1 MDHEN and CDR2 SYDVKM. The V and J genes are TRBV28 and TRBJ1-6, with 9 bases identical to TRBD1. The source material was naive CD8+ T cells from blood, with Jurkat cell RNA spiked in. Subset here: FACS-sorted CD8+CD4-CCR7+CD45RA+ naive T cells. This TCR was sampled from a human donor in good health. Some libraries in this study had Jurkat cell RNA spiked in. This CDR3 is CASSIGTGTGSPPHF. CDR3 in DNA: TGTGCCAGCAGTATTGGGACAGGGACTGGGTCACCCCCCCACTTT.